The clone carrying this T cell receptor beta chain was picked up a small number of times. The antigen is unknown. The CDR3 has 15 amino acids. Germline-derived CDR1 and CDR2 are SNHLY and FYNNEI. The V and J ends lost 4 bases and 5 bases, in that order; junction bases with no gene match: 6. The data originate from a study of a mutant IDH1 vaccine in newly diagnosed glioma. As to time point: week 47, end of study. Topical imiquimod accompanied each vaccine dose, which consisted of 300 ug of mutant IDH1 20-mer peptide. The table came from immunoSEQ multiplex PCR; TCRdb's copy has only in-frame clones and leaves some out. Of roughly 56,000 clones detected, about 71% appear once; the ten largest clones hold roughly 5.6%.

This chain uses TRBV2 with TRBJ2-3, with 10 positions matching TRBD2. This sample comprised PBMCs, obtained from a glioma patient whose treatment included an IDH1 peptide vaccine. The sequence was collected from a man between 45 and 60 years old with glioma. The CDR3 nucleotides read TGTGCCAGCAGTGGGGCGAGCGGGGGGGGAGATACGCAGTATTTT. Translating it yields CASSGASGGGDTQYF.